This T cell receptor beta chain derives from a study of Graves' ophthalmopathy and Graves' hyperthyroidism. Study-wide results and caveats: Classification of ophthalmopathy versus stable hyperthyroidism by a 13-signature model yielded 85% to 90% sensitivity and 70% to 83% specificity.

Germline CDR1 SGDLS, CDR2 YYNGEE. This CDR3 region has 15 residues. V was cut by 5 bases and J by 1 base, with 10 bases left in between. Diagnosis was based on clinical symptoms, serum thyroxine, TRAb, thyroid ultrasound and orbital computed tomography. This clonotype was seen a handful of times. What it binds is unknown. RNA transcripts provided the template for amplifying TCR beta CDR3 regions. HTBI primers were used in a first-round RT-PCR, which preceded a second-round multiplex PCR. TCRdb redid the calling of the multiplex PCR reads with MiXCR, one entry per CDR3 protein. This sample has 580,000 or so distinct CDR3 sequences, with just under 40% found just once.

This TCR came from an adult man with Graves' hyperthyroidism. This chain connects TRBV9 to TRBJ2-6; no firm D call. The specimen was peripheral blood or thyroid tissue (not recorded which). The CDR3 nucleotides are TGTGCCAGCAGGGGGATGGGGTCTGGGGCCAACGTCCTGACTTTC. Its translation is CASRGMGSGANVLTF.